This T cell receptor (beta chain) was captured by sequencing in a study of shared clonotypes between healthy human individuals. Trimming cost V 0 bases and J 2 bases, with 5 bases left between them. Looked up from germline, CDR1 is SGHDT and CDR2 is YYEEEE. This CDR3 has 13 residues. Points on this clone: A clone one base away is much larger, so this may be a read error. Different DNA sequences within this sample yield the same CDR3.

Sequenced by immunoSEQ multiplex PCR; TCRdb stores in-frame clones only, minus some. The sample has approximately 980,000 clones, approximately 80% seen once. This clonotype originated in a man aged 18 to 29 in good health. Sequenced material: memory CD4+ T cells sorted from blood. The subset was: CD45RA-negative fraction. The chain recombines TRBV5-6 with TRBJ2-5; D is ambiguous. CDR3 in amino acids: CASSLGRQETQYF. CDR3 in DNA: TGTGCCAGCAGCTTGGGACGACAAGAGACCCAGTACTTC.